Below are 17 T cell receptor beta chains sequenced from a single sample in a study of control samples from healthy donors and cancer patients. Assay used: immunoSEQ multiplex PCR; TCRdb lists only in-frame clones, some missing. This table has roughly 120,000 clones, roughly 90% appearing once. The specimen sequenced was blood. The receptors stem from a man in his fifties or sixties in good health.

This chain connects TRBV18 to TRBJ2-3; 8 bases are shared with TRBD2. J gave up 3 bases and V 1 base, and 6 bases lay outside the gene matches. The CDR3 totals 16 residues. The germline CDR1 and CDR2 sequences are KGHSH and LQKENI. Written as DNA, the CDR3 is TGTGCCAGCTCACCACTCGGGGGGGGCAATACAGATACGCAGTATTTT. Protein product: CASSPLGGGNTDTQYF.

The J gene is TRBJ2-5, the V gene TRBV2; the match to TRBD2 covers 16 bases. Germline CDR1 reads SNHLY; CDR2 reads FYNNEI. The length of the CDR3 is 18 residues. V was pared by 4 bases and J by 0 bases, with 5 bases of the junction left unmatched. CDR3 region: CASSVGLAGGSYQETQYF. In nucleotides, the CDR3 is TGTGCCAGCAGTGTGGGACTAGCGGGGGGGTCGTACCAAGAGACCCAGTACTTC.

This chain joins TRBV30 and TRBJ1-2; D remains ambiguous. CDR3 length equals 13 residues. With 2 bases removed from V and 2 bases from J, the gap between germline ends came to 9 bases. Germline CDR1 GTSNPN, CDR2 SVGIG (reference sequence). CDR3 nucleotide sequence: TGTGCCTGGAGTTTGCGACCGAACTATGGCTACACCTTC. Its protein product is CAWSLRPNYGYTF.

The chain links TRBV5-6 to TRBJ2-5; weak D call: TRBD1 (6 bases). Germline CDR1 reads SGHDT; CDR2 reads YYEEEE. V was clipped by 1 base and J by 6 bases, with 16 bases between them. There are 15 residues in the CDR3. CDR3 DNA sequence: TGTGCCAGCAGCTTGTATGGGACACGGGGTAAGACCCAGTACTTC. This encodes CASSLYGTRGKTQYF. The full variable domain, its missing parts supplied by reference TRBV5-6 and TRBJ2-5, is DAGVTQSPTHLIKTRGQQVTLRCSPKSGHDTVSWYQQALGQGPQFIFQYYEEEERQRGNFPDRFSGHQFPNYSSELNVNALLLGDSALYLCASSLYGTRGKTQYFGPGTRLLVL.

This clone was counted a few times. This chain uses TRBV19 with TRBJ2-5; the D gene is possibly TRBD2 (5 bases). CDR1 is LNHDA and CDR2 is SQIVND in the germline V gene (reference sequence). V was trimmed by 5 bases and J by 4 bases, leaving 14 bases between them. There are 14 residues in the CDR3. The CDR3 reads CASSLTGSPETQYF. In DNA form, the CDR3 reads TGTGCCAGTAGTCTCACGGGATCCCCAGAGACCCAGTACTTC.

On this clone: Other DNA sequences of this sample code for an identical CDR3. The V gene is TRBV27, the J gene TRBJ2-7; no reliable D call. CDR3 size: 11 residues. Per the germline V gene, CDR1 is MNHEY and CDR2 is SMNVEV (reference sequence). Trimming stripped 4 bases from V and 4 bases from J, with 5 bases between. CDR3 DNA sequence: TGTGCCAGCAGTTCTGGTTACGAGCAGTACTTC. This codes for CASSSGYEQYF.

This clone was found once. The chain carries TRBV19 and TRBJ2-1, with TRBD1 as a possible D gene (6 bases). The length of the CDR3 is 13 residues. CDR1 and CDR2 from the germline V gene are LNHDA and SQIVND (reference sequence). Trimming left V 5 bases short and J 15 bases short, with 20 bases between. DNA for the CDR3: TGTGCCAGTAGTCGAACCGGGACACCTAACTTGTTCTTC. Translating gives CASSRTGTPNLFF.

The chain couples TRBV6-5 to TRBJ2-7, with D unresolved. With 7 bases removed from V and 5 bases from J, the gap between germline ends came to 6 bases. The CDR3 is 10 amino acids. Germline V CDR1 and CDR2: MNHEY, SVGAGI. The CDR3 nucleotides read TGTGCCAGCAAAGGGAACGAGCAGTACTTC. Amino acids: CASKGNEQYF.

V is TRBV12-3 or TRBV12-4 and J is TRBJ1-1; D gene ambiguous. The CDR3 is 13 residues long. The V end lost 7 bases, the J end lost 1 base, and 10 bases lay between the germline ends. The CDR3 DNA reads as TGTGCCAGCAAGACACTACAGAACACTGAAGCTTTCTTT. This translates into CASKTLQNTEAFF.

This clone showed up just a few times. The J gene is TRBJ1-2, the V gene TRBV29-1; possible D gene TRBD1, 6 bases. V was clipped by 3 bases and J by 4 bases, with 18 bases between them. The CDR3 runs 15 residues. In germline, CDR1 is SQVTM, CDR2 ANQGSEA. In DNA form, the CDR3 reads TGCAGCGTTGATAAGGGGCAGGGGCACGGCTATGGCTACACCTTC. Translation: CSVDKGQGHGYGYTF. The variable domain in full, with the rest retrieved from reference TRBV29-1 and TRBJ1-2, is SAVISQKPSRDICQRGTSLTIQCQVDSQVTMMFWYRQQPGQSLTLIATANQGSEATYESGFVIDKFPISRPNLTFSTLTVSNMSPEDSSIYLCSVDKGQGHGYGYTFGSGTRLTVV.

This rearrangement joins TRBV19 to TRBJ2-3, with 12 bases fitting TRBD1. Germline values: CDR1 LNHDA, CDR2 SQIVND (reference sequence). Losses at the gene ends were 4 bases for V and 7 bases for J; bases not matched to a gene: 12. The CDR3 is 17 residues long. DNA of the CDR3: TGTGCCAGTAGTACCCGGGGGACAGGGGGCGCCTCGTATACGCAGTATTTT. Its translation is CASSTRGTGGASYTQYF.

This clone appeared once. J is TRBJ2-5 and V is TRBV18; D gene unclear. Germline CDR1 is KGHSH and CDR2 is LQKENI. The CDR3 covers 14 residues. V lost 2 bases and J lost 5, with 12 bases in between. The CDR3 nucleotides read TGTGCCAGCTCACCAGAAACAGTGAAGGAGACCCAGTACTTC. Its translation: CASSPETVKETQYF.

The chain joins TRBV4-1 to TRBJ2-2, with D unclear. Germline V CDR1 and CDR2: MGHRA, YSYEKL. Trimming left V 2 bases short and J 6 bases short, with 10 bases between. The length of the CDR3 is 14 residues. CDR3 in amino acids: CASSQPFGAGELFF. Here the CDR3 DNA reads TGCGCCAGCAGCCAACCATTTGGGGCCGGGGAGCTGTTTTTT.

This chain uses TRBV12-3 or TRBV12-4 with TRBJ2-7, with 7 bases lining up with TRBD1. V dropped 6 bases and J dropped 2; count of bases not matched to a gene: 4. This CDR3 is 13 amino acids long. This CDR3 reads CASSPDRPYEQYF. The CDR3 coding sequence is TGTGCCAGCAGCCCGGACAGGCCCTACGAGCAGTACTTC.

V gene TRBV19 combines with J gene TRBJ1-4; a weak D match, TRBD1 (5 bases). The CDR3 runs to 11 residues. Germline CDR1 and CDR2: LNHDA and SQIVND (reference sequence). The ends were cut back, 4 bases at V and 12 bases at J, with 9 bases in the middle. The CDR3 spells CASSNLGELFF. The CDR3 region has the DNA TGTGCCAGTAGTAATCTGGGGGAACTGTTTTTT. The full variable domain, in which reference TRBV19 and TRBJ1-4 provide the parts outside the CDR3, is DGGITQSPKYLFRKEGQNVTLSCEQNLNHDAMYWYRQDPGQGLRLIYYSQIVNDFQKGDIAEGYSVSREKKESFPLTVTSAQKNPTAFYLCASSNLGELFFGSGTQLSVL.

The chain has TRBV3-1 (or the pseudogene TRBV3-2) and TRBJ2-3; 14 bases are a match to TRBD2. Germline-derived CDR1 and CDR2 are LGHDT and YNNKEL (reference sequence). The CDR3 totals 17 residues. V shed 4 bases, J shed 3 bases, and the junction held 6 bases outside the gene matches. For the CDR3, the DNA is TGTGCCAGCAGCCGTGGTTGGACTAGCGGGGGGACAGATACGCAGTATTTT. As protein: CASSRGWTSGGTDTQYF.

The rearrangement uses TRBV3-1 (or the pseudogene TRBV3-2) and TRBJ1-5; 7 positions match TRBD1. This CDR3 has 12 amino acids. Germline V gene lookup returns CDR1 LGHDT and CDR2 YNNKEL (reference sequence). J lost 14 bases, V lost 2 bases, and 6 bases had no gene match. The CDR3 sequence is CASSQLGTEKHF. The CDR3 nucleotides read TGTGCCAGCAGCCAACTAGGGACAGAAAAGCATTTT.